These T cell receptor beta chains were read from a single sample in a study of cytomegalovirus exposure and HLA in healthy donors. Method: immunoSEQ multiplex PCR; TCRdb's copy keeps in-frame clones and lacks some. This table holds about 65,000 clones, just under 80% found once. The source material was PBMCs. The source is a woman younger than 45 in good health and CMV-seronegative. Each CDR3 is given with its conserved first and last residue. The D gene is left open where the match is weak.

>NA|TRBV12-5|12|NA
CASGSQSGTQFF
>TRBD2|TRBV9|15|TRBJ2-2
CASSEGTSVTGELFF
>TRBD2|TRBV6-1|15|TRBJ2-2
CASSTSGGSTGELFF
>TRBD1|TRBV29-1|15|TRBJ1-4
CSVRRDGTDNEKLFF
>TRBD2|TRBV5-4|15|TRBJ2-7
CASSTLAGETYEQYF
>TRBD1|TRBV28|15|TRBJ2-7
CASSRPGQGSYEQYF
>NA|TRBV19|15|TRBJ1-5
CASTPTGHSNQPQHF
>TRBD2|TRBV7-9|15|TRBJ2-1
CASSPRPGTSYEQFF
>TRBD1|TRBV6-5|15|TRBJ1-2
CASHPITGGNYGYTF
>NA|TRBV30|13|TRBJ1-2
CAWSPPGSRRGTF
>TRBD2|TRBV5-1|15|TRBJ2-7
CASTPRASGTYEQYF
>NA|TRBV30|18|TRBJ2-7
CAWSVLYKSSRAGYEQYF
>NA|TRBV29-1|13|TRBJ1-1
CSVELDNFSEAFF
>NA|TRBV11-3|11|TRBJ2-5
CASSQGETQYF
>TRBD2|TRBV30|14|TRBJ2-7
CAGRTSGSNYEQYF
>TRBD2|TRBV6-1|15|TRBJ2-1
CASSPSGRRFHEQFF